This T cell receptor beta chain is drawn from a study of regulatory T cells in long-lasting Graves disease. This clonotype appeared many times. Time point indicated: newly diagnosed GD, antithyroid drugs for less than 3 months. RNA from PBMCs was the source of the TCR library. Libraries of TCR beta came from iRepertoire HTBI primers plus Arm-PCR of CDR3 regions. TCRdb reanalysed the multiplex PCR reads using MiXCR and keeps one entry per CDR3 protein. The table lists over 450,000 distinct CDR3 sequences, 12% of them singletons. The CDR3 length is 10 residues. Trimming cost V 0 bases and J 14 bases, with 5 bases left between them. Germline V gives CDR1 DFQATT, CDR2 SNEGSKA (reference sequence). This sample also belongs to another study, concerning T cells in Graves' hyperthyroidism and ophthalmopathy. That paper adds: Thyroid ultrasound and orbital computed tomography, with clinical symptoms and serum thyroxine and TRAb, informed diagnoses. Carried out on the TCR CDR3, a first-round RT-PCR used the HTBI primer set.

Sequencing was performed on peripheral blood mononuclear cells (PBMCs), taken at new diagnosis, from a patient treated with antithyroid drugs. The chain combines TRBV20-1 with TRBJ1-6; D not certain. The TCR sequence derives from a woman younger than 45 with Graves disease. The CDR3 region is CSARDLALHF. As DNA, the CDR3 is TGCAGTGCTAGAGATTTGGCCCTCCACTTT.